These T cell receptor beta chains were read from a single sample in a study of control samples from healthy donors and cancer patients. The data were produced by immunoSEQ multiplex PCR, yet TCRdb's version contains in-frame clones alone and is incomplete. The repertoire holds more than 110,000 clones, with roughly nine tenths as singletons. The source material was blood. The receptors were gathered from a woman aged 25 to 45 in good health. CDR3s include the opening cysteine and the closing phenylalanine or tryptophan. D genes are given only for firm matches. Clone size appears in some rows only: once, few, many, or a class for an expanded clone.

j_gene,len,abundance,d_gene,v_gene,CDR3nt,CDR3aa
TRBJ1-5,12,NA,TRBD1,TRBV29-1,TGCAGCGTTGGACAGGGAGCGCAGCCCCAGCATTTT,CSVGQGAQPQHF
TRBJ2-7,15,NA,TRBD1,TRBV11-2,TGTGCCAGCAGCTTAGAAGCAGGGGGCGCCTACGAGCAGTACTTC,CASSLEAGGAYEQYF
TRBJ2-7,13,once,NA,TRBV14,TGTGCCAGCAGCCAAGATCTTCTTGTCGAGCAGTACTTC,CASSQDLLVEQYF
TRBJ2-7,12,NA,NA,TRBV7-2,TGTGCCAGCAGGGGTCCGAGTTCCGAGCAGTACTTC,CASRGPSSEQYF
TRBJ1-3,13,NA,NA,TRBV3-1/TRBV3-2,TGTGCCAGCAGCCACCGCTCTGGAAACACCATATATTTT,CASSHRSGNTIYF
TRBJ2-1,14,NA,NA,TRBV5-4,TGTGCCAGCAGCACCCCTAGCGTCGACAATGAGCAGTTCTTC,CASSTPSVDNEQFF
TRBJ2-2,16,NA,NA,TRBV11-2,TGTGCCAGCAGCGGCGCACAGGAGGGCGGCACCGGGGAGCTGTTTTTT,CASSGAQEGGTGELFF
TRBJ2-6,18,NA,NA,TRBV7-7,TGTGCCAGCAGCTTAGCGCTGGCAGGTCGTTCTGGGGCCAACGTCCTGACTTTC,CASSLALAGRSGANVLTF
TRBJ2-1,15,NA,TRBD1,TRBV11-2,TGTGCCAGCAGCCAAGGGACAGGTACCTACAATGAGCAGTTCTTC,CASSQGTGTYNEQFF
TRBJ1-2,15,NA,NA,TRBV7-2,TGTGCCAGCAGCTCCCAAACTACAGGATATGATGGCTACACCTTC,CASSSQTTGYDGYTF
TRBJ2-2,16,NA,TRBD2,TRBV3-1/TRBV3-2,TGTGCCAGCAGCCCAGTAGCGGGATTAGACACCGGGGAGCTGTTTTTT,CASSPVAGLDTGELFF
TRBJ2-5,14,NA,TRBD1,TRBV29-1,TGCAGCGTTGTGAGCAGGGGGCTGGAAGAGACCCAGTACTTC,CSVVSRGLEETQYF
TRBJ2-3,16,NA,NA,TRBV5-4,TGTGCCAGCAGCTCACCTACAGGGGAGGGCACAGATACGCAGTATTTT,CASSSPTGEGTDTQYF
TRBJ2-7,14,few,NA,TRBV6-5,TGTGCCAGCAGTACGGACAGCCGCTCCTACGAGCAGTACTTC,CASSTDSRSYEQYF
TRBJ1-1,15,few,NA,TRBV2,TGTGCCAGCAGTAAACAGGGAGCACTCATCACTGAAGCTTTCTTT,CASSKQGALITEAFF
TRBJ1-1,15,medium-sized,NA,TRBV11-2,TGTGCCAGCAGCTTGTGGTCCGGGGGTACCACTGAAGCTTTCTTT,CASSLWSGGTTEAFF
TRBJ1-1,13,NA,NA,TRBV19,TGTGCCAGTACCTTGAACAGGAACACTGAAGCTTTCTTT,CASTLNRNTEAFF
TRBJ2-1,17,NA,NA,TRBV3-1/TRBV3-2,TGTGCCAGCAGCCAAGTCGGAATCTCCGTCTCCTACAATGAGCAGTTCTTC,CASSQVGISVSYNEQFF
TRBJ1-5,15,NA,NA,TRBV6-5,TGTGCCAGCACCCTGGGGCAGGCCCAAAATCAGCCCCAGCATTTT,CASTLGQAQNQPQHF
TRBJ1-5,14,NA,TRBD1,TRBV9,TGTGCCAGCAGCCCAGGGGGCTTCAATCAGCCCCAGCATTTT,CASSPGGFNQPQHF
TRBJ2-5,20,NA,TRBD2,TRBV19,TGTGCCAGTAGTAGCTACTGGGGGTCTAGCGGAAGGTCGGGGTTGGAGACCCAGTACTTC,CASSSYWGSSGRSGLETQYF
TRBJ2-7,17,NA,TRBD2,TRBV19,TGTGCCAGTAGTGCGCTTAGAACTAGCGGGGACGTGAGTGAGCAGTACTTC,CASSALRTSGDVSEQYF
TRBJ1-6,16,NA,TRBD1,TRBV6-5,TGTGCCAGCAGTTACGATTGGGACAGGGTAACTTCACCCCTCCACTTT,CASSYDWDRVTSPLHF
TRBJ1-5,13,NA,NA,TRBV7-2,TGTGCCAGCAGCCGAGGCGGGGCAAGGCCCCAGCATTTT,CASSRGGARPQHF
TRBJ2-2,15,NA,TRBD2,TRBV9,TGTGCCAGCAGCACCGGGACTAGCAGGGTCGGGGAGCTGTTTTTT,CASSTGTSRVGELFF
TRBJ2-7,12,once,NA,TRBV6-5,TGTGCCAGCAGTTACGGGAACTACGAGCAGTACTTC,CASSYGNYEQYF
TRBJ2-7,12,NA,NA,TRBV5-6,TGTGCCTCCGGTAGGGGTTACTACGAGCAGTACTTC,CASGRGYYEQYF
TRBJ2-3,15,NA,NA,TRBV9,TGTGCCAGCAGCGTAGATGCCAGACCGATAGATACGCAGTATTTT,CASSVDARPIDTQYF
TRBJ2-1,15,NA,TRBD1,TRBV20-1,TGCAGTGCTAGTTCAGGACAGGGAAACTACAATGACCAGTTCTTC,CSASSGQGNYNDQFF
TRBJ2-1,18,few,NA,TRBV15,TGTGCCACCAGTCACCCTTACCACGGGGCCCTCTCCTACAATGAGCAGTTCTTC,CATSHPYHGALSYNEQFF
TRBJ2-4,15,NA,NA,TRBV28,TGTGCCAGCACCGGGGGCCGGATAGCCAAAAACATTCAGTACTTC,CASTGGRIAKNIQYF
TRBJ2-2,14,NA,NA,TRBV4-2,TGTGCCAGCCGGGACCTGCCGTTCACCGGGGAGCTGTTTTTT,CASRDLPFTGELFF
TRBJ2-7,13,NA,NA,TRBV27,TGTGCCAGCAGTCCTGCAGCTCGGCCCGAGCAGTACTTC,CASSPAARPEQYF
TRBJ2-3,14,NA,NA,TRBV2,TGTGCCAGCAGTTTCAGACAGCTCACAGATACGCAGTATTTT,CASSFRQLTDTQYF
TRBJ2-1,13,NA,TRBD2,TRBV28,TGTGCCAGCAGTACCCCCGGGGGGGTCTACGCGTTCTTC,CASSTPGGVYAFF
TRBJ2-7,14,NA,NA,TRBV6-5,TGTGCCAGCATCAAAGGGGCTAGCGCCTACGAGCAGTACTTC,CASIKGASAYEQYF
TRBJ1-2,14,once,NA,TRBV19,TGTGCCAGTAGCCCGGCGGGGTGGGACTATGGCTACACCTTC,CASSPAGWDYGYTF
TRBJ2-2,15,NA,TRBD2,TRBV10-1,TGCGCCAGCAGGACTAGCGGGAGTAGAGGCGGGGAGCTGTTTTTT,CASRTSGSRGGELFF
TRBJ1-1,21,NA,NA,TRBV10-3,TGTGCCATCAGTGAGGACTCATTATTGCTGGATGGGGACCCACATAGGGCTGAAGCTTTCTTT,CAISEDSLLLDGDPHRAEAFF
TRBJ2-1,16,NA,NA,TRBV19,TGTGCCAGTAGTATAGTGGCAGGGGAGGGGTACAATGAGCAGTTCTTC,CASSIVAGEGYNEQFF
TRBJ1-1,15,NA,NA,TRBV6-6,TGTGCCAGCAGAAAACAGGATTTCATGAACACTGAAGCTTTCTTT,CASRKQDFMNTEAFF
TRBJ1-1,15,NA,NA,TRBV5-1,TGCGCCAGCACCCAATCAACCGGGGGGGAAACTGAAGCTTTCTTT,CASTQSTGGETEAFF
TRBJ2-1,12,NA,TRBD2,TRBV29-1,TGCAGCTCTGGACTAGGGACGGCTGAGCAGTTCTTC,CSSGLGTAEQFF
TRBJ2-2,15,NA,NA,TRBV28,TGTGCCAGCAGTACCCCCCCCGGGTTCACCGGGGAGCTGTTTTTT,CASSTPPGFTGELFF
TRBJ2-7,14,NA,TRBD1,TRBV5-1,TGCGCCAGCAGCCCCGGACAGGGTCTCCACGAGCAGTACTTC,CASSPGQGLHEQYF
TRBJ2-5,14,NA,NA,TRBV3-1/TRBV3-2,TGTGCCAGCAGCTACGGCAGCGTGGGAGAGACCCAGTACTTC,CASSYGSVGETQYF
TRBJ1-2,15,NA,NA,TRBV5-1,TGCGCCAGCAGCTTGGAGTCGGCGGGGATCAATGGCTACACCTTC,CASSLESAGINGYTF
TRBJ1-1,13,NA,NA,TRBV6-5,TGTGCCAGCAGTTACAAGGGGAACACTGAAGCTTTCTTT,CASSYKGNTEAFF
TRBJ2-2,16,NA,TRBD2,TRBV5-1,TGCGCCAGCAGCTTCGGACTAGCGGGGTTCACCGGGGAGCTGTTTTTT,CASSFGLAGFTGELFF
TRBJ2-7,15,NA,TRBD1,TRBV6-6,TGTGCCAGCAGCTCAAACACAGGGGGCGGCTACGAGCAGTACTTC,CASSSNTGGGYEQYF
TRBJ1-3,14,NA,NA,TRBV5-4,TGTGCCAGCAGCTTGGGGCGGTCGGGAAACACCATATATTTT,CASSLGRSGNTIYF
TRBJ2-1,14,many,NA,TRBV27,TGTGCCAGTGGCGGAGGGGCCGGGTACAATGAGCAGTTCTTC,CASGGGAGYNEQFF
TRBJ2-6,16,NA,TRBD1,TRBV7-2,TGTGCCAGCAGCCTGACGACAGGGACTGGGGCCAACGTCCTGACTTTC,CASSLTTGTGANVLTF
TRBJ2-7,12,NA,TRBD1,TRBV28,TGTGCCAGCAGGTTCCAGGGGGACGAGCAGTACTTC,CASRFQGDEQYF
TRBJ1-1,16,few,NA,TRBV29-1,TGCAGCGTTGCCGACGGGTCCAGGTTGATGTTGGCTGAAGCTTTCTTT,CSVADGSRLMLAEAFF
TRBJ1-2,15,few,TRBD1,TRBV7-2,TGTGCCAGCAGCTTGACAGGGGGCGCAGGAAATGGCTACACCTTC,CASSLTGGAGNGYTF
TRBJ2-5,14,NA,NA,TRBV30,TGTGCCTGGGGCCCTGGCATCGACCAAGAGACCCAGTACTTC,CAWGPGIDQETQYF
TRBJ1-6,15,NA,NA,TRBV10-3,TGTGCCATCGGGGAGACCCCAGAGGTGGGTTCACCCCTCCACTTT,CAIGETPEVGSPLHF
TRBJ2-7,14,NA,NA,TRBV28,TGTGCCAGCAGTTTAGGTGGGAGCAGGTTCGAGCAGTACTTC,CASSLGGSRFEQYF